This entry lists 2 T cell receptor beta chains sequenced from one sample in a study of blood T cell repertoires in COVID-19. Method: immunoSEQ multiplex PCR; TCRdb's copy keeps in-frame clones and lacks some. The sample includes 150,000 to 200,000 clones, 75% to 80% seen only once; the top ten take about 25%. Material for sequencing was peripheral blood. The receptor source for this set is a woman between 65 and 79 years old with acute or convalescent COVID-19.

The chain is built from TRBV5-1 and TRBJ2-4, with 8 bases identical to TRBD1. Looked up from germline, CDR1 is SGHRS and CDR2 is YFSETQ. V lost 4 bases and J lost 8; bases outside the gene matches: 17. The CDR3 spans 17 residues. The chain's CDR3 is CASSIVTGAYGEDIQYF. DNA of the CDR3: TGCGCCAGCAGCATAGTGACAGGGGCTTATGGGGAGGACATTCAGTACTTC.

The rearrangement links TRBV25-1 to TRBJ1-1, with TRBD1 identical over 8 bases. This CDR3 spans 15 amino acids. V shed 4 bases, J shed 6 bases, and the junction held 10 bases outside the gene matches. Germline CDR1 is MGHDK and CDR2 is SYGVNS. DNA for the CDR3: TGTGCCAGCAGTGCACGACAGGGGAGAATGGCTGAAGCTTTCTTT. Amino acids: CASSARQGRMAEAFF.